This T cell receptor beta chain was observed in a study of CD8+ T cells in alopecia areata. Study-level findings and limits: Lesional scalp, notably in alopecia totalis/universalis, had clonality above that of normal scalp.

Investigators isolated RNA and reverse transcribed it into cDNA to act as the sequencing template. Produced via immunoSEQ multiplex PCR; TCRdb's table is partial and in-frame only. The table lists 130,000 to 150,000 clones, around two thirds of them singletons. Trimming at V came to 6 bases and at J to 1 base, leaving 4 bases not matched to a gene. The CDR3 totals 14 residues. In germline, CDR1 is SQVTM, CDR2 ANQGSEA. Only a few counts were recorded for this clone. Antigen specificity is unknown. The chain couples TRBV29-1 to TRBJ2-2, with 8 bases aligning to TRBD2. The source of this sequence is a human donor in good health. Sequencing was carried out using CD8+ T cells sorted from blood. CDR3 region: CSVTSELNTGELFF. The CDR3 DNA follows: TGCAGCGTGACTAGCGAGCTGAACACCGGGGAGCTGTTTTTT.